The 32 T cell receptor beta chains below come from one sample, sequenced in a study of shared clonotypes between healthy human individuals. The data were produced by immunoSEQ multiplex PCR, yet TCRdb's version contains in-frame clones alone and is incomplete. The sample comprises nearly 500,000 clones, 60% to 85% of which are singletons, and roughly 13% rests with the top ten. Material: PBMCs. All receptors come from a woman aged 40 to 50 in good health. Some clones in this sample may be carry-over from other donors' samples.

The J gene is TRBJ2-2, the V gene TRBV28; unclear D gene. Germline V gene data show CDR1 as MDHEN and CDR2 as SYDVKM. The CDR3 sequence is 15 residues long. Deletions cut 2 bases from V and 0 bases from J, with 7 bases between. CDR3 amino acids: CASSLAASNTGELFF. CDR3 sequence (DNA): TGTGCCAGCAGTTTAGCCGCATCGAACACCGGGGAGCTGTTTTTT.

J is TRBJ1-1 and V is TRBV6-1, with D possibly TRBD1 on 5 matching bases. Per germline, CDR1 MNHNS and CDR2 SASEGT. V lost 3 bases, J lost 3 bases, and 8 bases lay in between. This CDR3 contains 13 residues. CDR3 sequence reads: CASSDQGDTEAFF. The CDR3 nucleotides read TGTGCCAGCAGTGATCAGGGAGACACTGAAGCTTTCTTT.

There are many counts of this clone. This sample includes further DNA sequences coding for the same CDR3. The chain employs TRBV6-1 and TRBJ2-7; no firm D call. CDR1 is MNHNS, CDR2 SASEGT, per germline. V was clipped by 1 base and J by 0 bases, with 10 bases between them. The CDR3 is 15 amino acids. The CDR3 bases are TGTGCCAGCAGTGAAGAGGGCATTTCCTCCTACGAGCAGTACTTC. Translated: CASSEEGISSYEQYF.

The chain recombines TRBV18 with TRBJ1-1; D remains ambiguous. V dropped 6 bases and J dropped 8 bases, with 13 bases sitting between them. This CDR3 is built from 12 residues. Germline values: CDR1 KGHSH, CDR2 LQKENI. CDR3 in DNA: TGTGCCAGCTCCCTGGCGCAGGAAGAAGCTTTCTTT. Its translation is CASSLAQEEAFF.

The chain couples TRBV6-4 to TRBJ1-1; 9 bases line up with TRBD1. Germline loops: CDR1 MRHNA, CDR2 SNTAGT. This CDR3 is built from 16 residues. Trimming cost V 6 bases and J 1 base; bases outside gene matches: 9. The CDR3 DNA reads as TGTGCCAGCAGCCGACGGGACAGGGTTACGAACACTGAAGCTTTCTTT. Protein product: CASSRRDRVTNTEAFF.

This clone was seen a handful of times. The rearrangement uses TRBV19 and TRBJ2-7, with TRBD2 identical over 12 bases. This CDR3 has 13 residues. V shed 8 bases, J shed 4 bases, and the junction held 3 bases outside the gene matches. Looked up from germline, CDR1 is LNHDA and CDR2 is SQIVND (reference sequence). DNA of the CDR3: TGTGCCAGTTCTAGCGGGAGGGGGTACGAGCAGTACTTC. Its translation is CASSSGRGYEQYF.

In its sample, this clone was seen a few times. The chain employs TRBV4-1 and TRBJ2-1, with D perhaps matching TRBD2 (6 bases). V was cut by 0 bases and J by 5 bases, with 14 bases left in between. CDR3 length equals 16 residues. Germline CDR1 and CDR2: MGHRA and YSYEKL. As DNA, the CDR3 is TGCGCCAGCAGCCAAGATCGACGGGAGCTAGACAATGAGCAGTTCTTC. Its translation is CASSQDRRELDNEQFF.

V is TRBV11-2 and J is TRBJ2-3, with TRBD2 identical over 8 bases. V shed 5 bases, J shed 0 bases, and the junction held 13 bases outside the gene matches. The CDR3 extends over 18 amino acids. Germline V gene sequence: CDR1 SGHAT, CDR2 FQNNGV. CDR3 amino acids: CASSPPSGRASSTDTQYF. CDR3 bases: TGTGCCAGCAGCCCCCCCTCCGGGAGGGCCTCTAGCACAGATACGCAGTATTTT. The entire variable domain, with the rest obtained from reference TRBV11-2 and TRBJ2-3, is as follows: EAGVAQSPRYKIIEKRQSVAFWCNPISGHATLYWYQQILGQGPKLLIQFQNNGVVDDSQLPKDRFSAERLKGVDSTLKIQPAKLEDSAVYLCASSPPSGRASSTDTQYFGPGTRLTVL.

In this sample, this clone turned up many times. CDR3 bases: TGTGCCAGCAGCTTGGTGACAGGGACAGGGGATGGCTACACCTTC. This gives the protein CASSLVTGTGDGYTF. J is TRBJ1-2 and V is TRBV5-6; the match to TRBD1 covers 10 bases. The CDR3 is 15 amino acids. V was pared by 0 bases and J by 6 bases, with 5 bases of the junction left unmatched. Germline CDR1 is SGHDT and CDR2 is YYEEEE.

This clone has more than one count but fewer than ten. As DNA, the CDR3 is TGCGCCAGCAGCTCCGGGCCTTCGGGGACTGAAGCTTTCTTT. Translated: CASSSGPSGTEAFF. The J gene is TRBJ1-1, the V gene TRBV5-1; D is uncertain. The V and J ends lost 3 bases and 5 bases respectively, with 14 bases between them. Germline V gene sequence: CDR1 SGHRS, CDR2 YFSETQ. The CDR3 is 14 amino acids.

The genes are TRBV2 and TRBJ1-4; no firm D call. V was trimmed by 4 bases and J by 4 bases, leaving 10 bases between them. The length of the CDR3 is 14 residues. Germline lookup yields CDR1 SNHLY and CDR2 FYNNEI. DNA of the CDR3: TGTGCCAGCAGTGTTAAGCGCAATAATGAAAAACTGTTTTTT. It translates to CASSVKRNNEKLFF.

The chain combines TRBV7-9 with TRBJ2-1; TRBD1 might be the D (8 bases). Germline CDR1 reads SEHNR; CDR2 reads FQNEAQ (reference sequence). The CDR3 runs 18 residues. V was clipped by 2 bases and J by 7 bases, with 24 bases between them. The CDR3 nucleotides are TGTGCCAGCAGCTTAAGGGGGGGAGGACAGGGTAATTGGAATGAGCAGTTCTTC. Residues: CASSLRGGGQGNWNEQFF.

In the case of this clone: A read error is the likely source, as a far larger clone sits one nucleotide away. The chain carries TRBV29-1 and TRBJ2-7; either TRBD1 or TRBD2 may supply D (8 bases each). Germline assignment: CDR1 SQVTM and CDR2 ANQGSEA. The CDR3 runs 12 residues. The CDR3 here is CGGGTGELEQYF. CDR3 sequence (DNA): TGCGGCGGGGGGACAGGCGAACTCGAGCAGTACTTC.

This clone is a singleton in its sample. The chain carries TRBV4-2 and TRBJ2-7, with TRBD2 matching 7 bases. The ends lost 3 bases at V and 3 bases at J; junction bases unmatched: 8. Germline V gene lookup returns CDR1 LGHNA and CDR2 YNFKEQ. The CDR3 is 15 residues long. The CDR3 loop reads CASSHKRDSFYEQYF. The CDR3, as DNA: TGTGCCAGCAGCCATAAGCGGGATTCTTTCTACGAGCAGTACTTC.

V gene TRBV20-1 combines with J gene TRBJ2-7, with no clear D. This CDR3 contains 11 residues. Germline lookup yields CDR1 DFQATT and CDR2 SNEGSKA (reference sequence). V was cut by 6 bases and J by 5 bases, with 11 bases left in between. The DNA for the CDR3 is TGCAGTGCCCCCTCAATCGACGAGCAGTACTTC. The encoded protein is CSAPSIDEQYF.

V is TRBV9 and J is TRBJ1-1; D is undetermined. This CDR3 is built from 14 residues. Between the trimmed V and J ends, which lost 4 bases and 3 bases, there was a span of 13 bases. In germline, CDR1 is SGDLS, CDR2 YYNGEE. In DNA form, the CDR3 reads TGTGCCAGCAGCATTTCCGGGAGACACACTGAAGCTTTCTTT. This gives the protein CASSISGRHTEAFF.

This clone was counted once. The gene calls are TRBV15 and TRBJ2-5; TRBD1 aligns across 7 bases. V trimming: 3 bases; J trimming: 7 bases; junction bases outside the gene matches: 5. Germline loops: CDR1 LNHNV, CDR2 YYDKDF (reference sequence). The CDR3 covers 13 residues. The CDR3 nucleotides read TGTGCCACCAGCAGCCGGGACAGCGGGACCCAGTACTTC. This sequence encodes CATSSRDSGTQYF. Using reference TRBV15 and TRBJ2-5 for the parts outside the CDR3, the full variable domain is DAMVIQNPRYQVTQFGKPVTLSCSQTLNHNVMYWYQQKSSQAPKLLFHYYDKDFNNEADTPDNFQSRRPNTSFCFLDIRSPGLGDTAMYLCATSSRDSGTQYFGPGTRLLVL.

In this sample, this clone turned up once. This chain uses TRBV5-1 with TRBJ1-1, with no clear D. The CDR3 is made up of 12 amino acids. With 4 bases removed from V and 4 bases from J, the gap between germline ends came to 8 bases. The germline V gene has CDR1 SGHRS and CDR2 YFSETQ. CDR3 amino acids: CASSGPGTEAFF. CDR3 nucleotide sequence: TGCGCCAGCAGCGGGCCCGGCACTGAAGCTTTCTTT.

This clone was detected a few times. The gene calls are TRBV5-4 and TRBJ2-5; TRBD1 is a possible D gene (5 bases). With the DNA end fitting TRBJ2-7 better, the J assignment may be wrong. The germline gives CDR1 SGHNT, CDR2 YYREEE (reference sequence). The CDR3 is made up of 14 amino acids. CDR3 nucleotide sequence: TGTGCCAGCAGCTTGGGGGCAGGGTTGGGCGAGCAGTACTTC. It specifies CASSLGAGLGEQYF.

The genes are TRBV19 and TRBJ2-3, with 12 bases lining up with TRBD2. V lost 7 bases and J lost 8; bases outside the gene matches: 13. The CDR3 runs to 16 residues. In germline, CDR1 is LNHDA, CDR2 SQIVND (reference sequence). The CDR3 nucleotides are TGTGCCAGTACCACAAGACTAGCGGGAGAAGGTGGTACGCAGTATTTT. Translation: CASTTRLAGEGGTQYF.

The chain joins TRBV6-1 to TRBJ2-3; D may match TRBD1 or TRBD2 (5 bases each). The CDR3 sequence is 15 residues long. Germline V gene sequence: CDR1 MNHNS, CDR2 SASEGT. V was shortened by 4 bases and J by 1 base, with 12 bases between the two germline ends. CDR3 sequence reads: CASSGRDRGTDTQYF. CDR3 nucleotides: TGTGCCAGCAGTGGCAGGGACCGCGGCACAGATACGCAGTATTTT.

This clone was found once. The V gene is TRBV7-5, the J gene TRBJ2-7; the D call TRBD1 from the table was never checked on the DNA. TRBV7-5 is a known pseudogene. This CDR3 contains 15 residues. The CDR3, as DNA: TGTGTCAGAAGCTCCGCCCGGGACAGACTCTACGAGCAGTACTTC. It encodes CVRSSARDRLYEQYF.

This chain uses TRBV11-2 with TRBJ2-7, with D tentatively TRBD1 or TRBD2 (6 bases each). The CDR3 length is 16 residues. Trimming shortened V by 4 bases and J by 3 bases, and 19 bases separated the two germline ends. Germline V lookup: CDR1 SGHAT, CDR2 FQNNGV. The CDR3 protein is CASSSFGRGHFYEQYF. CDR3 nucleotides: TGTGCCAGCAGCTCCTTCGGGCGGGGACATTTCTACGAGCAGTACTTC.

The sample holds many counts of this clone. The V call is TRBV6-1, the J call TRBJ1-2; 7 bases align to TRBD1. The CDR3 spans 13 residues. From germline, CDR1 is MNHNS and CDR2 SASEGT. With V trimmed by 4 bases and J by 6 bases, 5 bases remained unmatched. The DNA of the CDR3 is TGTGCCAGCAGTGGTAGGGGGCCTCATGGCTACACCTTC. Translated, it gives CASSGRGPHGYTF.

This clone has more than one count but fewer than ten. The chain uses TRBV29-1 and TRBJ1-2; D might be TRBD1 (6 bases). Looked up from germline, CDR1 is SQVTM and CDR2 is ANQGSEA. The CDR3 is 13 residues long. The V and J ends lost 7 bases and 2 bases respectively, with 14 bases between them. This CDR3 is CSAQPGQNYGYTF. CDR3 DNA sequence: TGCAGCGCCCAACCAGGACAGAACTATGGCTACACCTTC.

For this clone: This sequence is one base from a far larger clone and is likely a read error. Other DNA sequences in the sample encode the same CDR3. The chain recombines TRBV30 with TRBJ2-7; TRBD2 matches 9 bases. The junction had 9 bases not matched to a gene; V was cut back by 3 bases and J by 3 bases. There are 15 residues in the CDR3. Germline CDR1 and CDR2: GTSNPN and SVGIG (reference sequence). CDR3: CAWSVRREGFYEQYF. DNA of the CDR3: TGTGCCTGGAGCGTACGGCGGGAGGGCTTCTACGAGCAGTACTTC.

Ten or more counts support this clone. This rearrangement joins TRBV7-3 to TRBJ1-1, with D maybe TRBD1 (5 bases). The CDR3 has 13 amino acids. The germline CDR1 and CDR2 sequences are SGHTA and FQGTGA. Trimming cost V 5 bases and J 4 bases, with 11 bases left between them. The CDR3 loop is CASSPTRGTEAFF. CDR3 in DNA: TGTGCCAGCAGCCCTACAAGGGGCACTGAAGCTTTCTTT.

Comments on this clone: One base separates it from a far larger clone, so it is likely a read error. V gene TRBV2 combines with J gene TRBJ2-7, with D possibly being TRBD2 (5 bases). This CDR3 contains 14 residues. V lost 7 bases and J lost 0, with 13 bases in between. The germline V gene has CDR1 SNHLY and CDR2 FYNNEI. CDR3 nucleotide sequence: TGTGCCAGCAATGAGGGCAGCTACTCCTACGAGCAGTACTTC. Its translation is CASNEGSYSYEQYF.

The chain links TRBV6-5 to TRBJ2-7, with no clear D. This CDR3 region has 13 residues. V was cut by 8 bases and J by 0 bases, with 11 bases left in between. Germline lookup yields CDR1 MNHEY and CDR2 SVGAGI. The CDR3 sequence is CASSPGFSYEQYF. DNA for the CDR3: TGTGCCAGCTCTCCTGGCTTCTCCTACGAGCAGTACTTC.

Turning to this clone: A read error is possible here, since a much larger clone lies one base away. Other DNA sequences in this sample translate to the same CDR3. This chain joins TRBV4-3 and TRBJ1-5; no clear D gene. CDR3 length: 16 amino acids. The germline V gene has CDR1 LGHNA and CDR2 YSLEER. This chain's CDR3 is CASSQGWNGVNQPQHF. The DNA for the CDR3 is TGCGCCAGCAGCCAAGGTTGGAACGGAGTCAATCAACCCCAGCATTTT.

V gene TRBV25-1 combines with J gene TRBJ2-2; D is perhaps TRBD1 (5 bases). V was trimmed by 7 bases and J by 3 bases, leaving 9 bases between them. Germline V lookup: CDR1 MGHDK, CDR2 SYGVNS. This CDR3 region has 13 residues. The CDR3 region is CASNDRDTGELFF. Here the CDR3 DNA reads TGTGCCAGCAATGACAGAGACACCGGGGAGCTGTTTTTT.

V usage is TRBV15 and J usage is TRBJ1-4; no firm D call. V dropped 3 bases and J dropped 4 bases, with 18 bases sitting between them. The CDR3 length is 17 residues. Germline V gene sequence: CDR1 LNHNV, CDR2 YYDKDF (reference sequence). The CDR3 DNA is TGTGCCACCAGCAGGGCTCGATCAAACCGTTTTAATGAAAAACTGTTTTTT. Translation gives CATSRARSNRFNEKLFF. The full variable domain, in which reference TRBV15 and TRBJ1-4 provide the parts outside the CDR3, is DAMVIQNPRYQVTQFGKPVTLSCSQTLNHNVMYWYQQKSSQAPKLLFHYYDKDFNNEADTPDNFQSRRPNTSFCFLDIRSPGLGDTAMYLCATSRARSNRFNEKLFFGSGTQLSVL.